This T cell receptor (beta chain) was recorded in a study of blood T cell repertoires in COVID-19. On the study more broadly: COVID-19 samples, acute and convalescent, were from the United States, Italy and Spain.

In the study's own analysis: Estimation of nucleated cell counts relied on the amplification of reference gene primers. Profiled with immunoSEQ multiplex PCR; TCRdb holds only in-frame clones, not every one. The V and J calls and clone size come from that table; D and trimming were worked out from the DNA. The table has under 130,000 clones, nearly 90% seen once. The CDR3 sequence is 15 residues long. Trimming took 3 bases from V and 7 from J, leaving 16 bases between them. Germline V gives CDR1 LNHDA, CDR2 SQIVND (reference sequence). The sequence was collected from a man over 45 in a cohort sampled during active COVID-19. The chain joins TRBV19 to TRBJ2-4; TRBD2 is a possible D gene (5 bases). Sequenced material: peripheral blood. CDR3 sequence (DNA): TGTGCCAGTAGTATCGGAGGAGCAGGAGTTAACATTCAGTACTTC. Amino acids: CASSIGGAGVNIQYF.